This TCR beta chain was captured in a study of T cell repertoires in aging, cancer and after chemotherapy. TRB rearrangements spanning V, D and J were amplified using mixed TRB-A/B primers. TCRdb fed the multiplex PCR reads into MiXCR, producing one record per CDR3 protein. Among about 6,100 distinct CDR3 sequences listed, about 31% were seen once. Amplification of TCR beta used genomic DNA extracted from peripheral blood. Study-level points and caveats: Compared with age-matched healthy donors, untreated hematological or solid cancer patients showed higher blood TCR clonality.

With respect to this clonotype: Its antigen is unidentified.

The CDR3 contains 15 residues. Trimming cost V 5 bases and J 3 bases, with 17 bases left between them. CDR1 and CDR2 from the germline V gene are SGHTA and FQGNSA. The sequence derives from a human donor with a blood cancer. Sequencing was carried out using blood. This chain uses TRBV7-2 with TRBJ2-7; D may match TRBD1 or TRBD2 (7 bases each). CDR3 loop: CASSGGGQSFYEQYF. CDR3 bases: TGTGCCAGCAGCGGGGGGGGACAGAGCTTCTACGAGCAGTACTTC.